This T cell receptor (beta chain) was profiled in a study of blood T cell repertoires in COVID-19. Study-level information: Acute and convalescent COVID-19 samples came from the United States, Italy and Spain. The analysed material was cDNA or gDNA that came from T cells, B-cell-depleted T cells, or PBMCs.

Methods used by the authors: Amplification of reference gene primers was used by the study to estimate nucleated cell counts. Assay used: immunoSEQ multiplex PCR; TCRdb lists only in-frame clones, some missing. Clone size and V and J calls were adopted from that table, with D and trimming inferred from the DNA. The table records some 290,000 clones, around 87% of them present only once. The sample taken for sequencing was peripheral blood. This TCR came from a woman in her thirties or forties with COVID-19, enrolled during active disease.

The chain's CDR3 is CASSVDLLAGNTGELFF. CDR3 coding DNA: TGTGCCAGCAGCGTAGACCTCTTGGCGGGAAACACCGGGGAGCTGTTTTTT. This chain uses TRBV9 with TRBJ2-2, with D tentatively TRBD2 (6 bases). Germline assignment: CDR1 SGDLS and CDR2 YYNGEE. Trimming removed 0 bases at V and 2 bases at J, with 14 bases between. The CDR3 has 17 amino acids.